This TCR beta chain was documented in a study of T cells after yellow fever vaccination. TCRdb redid the calling of the 5' RACE reads with MiXCR, one entry per CDR3 protein. This table has roughly 350,000 distinct CDR3 sequences, over 3.5% appearing once. A few counts support this clonotype. Germline V CDR1 and CDR2: SGDLS, YYNGEE. CDR3 length equals 16 residues. The V and J ends lost 3 bases and 2 bases respectively, with 17 bases between them. This receptor was taken from a man younger than 35 who received the YFV17D yellow fever vaccine. The chain links TRBV9 to TRBJ2-5, with D perhaps TRBD1 or TRBD2 (6 bases each). The sample here was PBMCs, taken 5 days after the yellow fever booster vaccination. CDR3 in DNA: TGTGCCAGCAGCGCTGGGACATCCGGGACTCAAGAGACCCAGTACTTC. This translates into CASSAGTSGTQETQYF.